One and the same sample provided the 11 T cell receptor beta chains below, sequenced in a study of radiation and T cells in renal cell carcinoma. As to time point: blood 4 weeks post-SBRT, at nephrectomy. Treatment noted: 15 Gy SBRT to primary tumor, nephrectomy 4 weeks later. Generated by immunoSEQ multiplex PCR, the TCRdb table keeps only in-frame clones and is missing some. The sample has about 83,000 clones, roughly 83% seen once; the top ten hold 2% to 3%. The source material was blood, sampled from a patient whose treatment included radiotherapy and nephrectomy. These receptors were taken from a woman in her sixties or seventies with renal cell carcinoma.

There are a few counts of this clone. The rearrangement uses TRBV7-9 and TRBJ1-2; possible D gene TRBD1, 6 bases. The CDR3 spans 13 residues. With 5 bases removed from V and 4 bases from J, the gap between germline ends came to 11 bases. The germline CDR1 and CDR2 sequences are SEHNR and FQNEAQ (reference sequence). In DNA, the CDR3 is TGTGCCAGCAGCGAAACAGGGTCCTATGGCTACACCTTC. It codes for CASSETGSYGYTF. The whole variable domain, filled in from reference TRBV7-9 and TRBJ1-2, reads DTGVSQNPRHKITKRGQNVTFRCDPISEHNRLYWYRQTLGQGPEFLTYFQNEAQLEKSRLLSDRFSAERPKGSFSTLEIQRTEQGDSAMYLCASSETGSYGYTFGSGTRLTVV.

This clone showed up just once. The V gene is TRBV4-1, the J gene TRBJ2-3; D possibly corresponds to TRBD1 (6 bases). V was pared by 3 bases and J by 0 bases, with 7 bases between. The germline CDR1 and CDR2 sequences are MGHRA and YSYEKL. This CDR3 has 14 residues. This chain's CDR3 is CASSQGASTDTQYF. CDR3 in DNA: TGCGCCAGCAGCCAGGGGGCCAGCACAGATACGCAGTATTTT.

The chain employs TRBV19 and TRBJ2-1; D is ambiguous. Germline V gene sequence: CDR1 LNHDA, CDR2 SQIVND (reference sequence). This CDR3 is built from 12 residues. The V end lost 6 bases, the J end lost 4 bases, and 7 bases lay between the germline ends. CDR3 sequence reads: CASSRLYNEQFF. As DNA, the CDR3 is TGTGCCAGTAGCCGACTGTACAATGAGCAGTTCTTC.

The V and J genes are TRBV10-3 and TRBJ2-7, with a possible D match to TRBD2 (5 bases). Trimming cost V 4 bases and J 6 bases, with 7 bases left between them. This CDR3 is built from 11 residues. Germline loops: CDR1 ENHRY, CDR2 SYGVKD. CDR3 DNA sequence: TGTGCCATCAGTGGCGGAGGCGAGCAGTACTTC. It translates to CAISGGGEQYF.

Worth noting for this clone: The junction departs from the called germline gene at one end, perhaps through a read error. Distinct nucleotide sequences in the sample also encode this CDR3. The gene calls are TRBV15 and TRBJ1-4; maybe TRBD1 (5 bases). The CDR3 length is 15 residues. Germline values: CDR1 LNHNV, CDR2 YYDKDF (reference sequence). CDR3 sequence reads: CATSRDRQHNEKLFF. Written as DNA, the CDR3 is TGCGCCACCAGCAGAGACAGACAGCACAATGAAAAACTGTTTTTT. Full variable domain (rest looked up from reference TRBV15 and TRBJ1-4): DAMVIQNPRYQVTQFGKPVTLSCSQTLNHNVMYWYQQKSSQAPKLLFHYYDKDFNNEADTPDNFQSRRPNTSFCFLDIRSPGLGDTAMYLCATSRDRQHNEKLFFGSGTQLSVL.

The chain links TRBV7-2 to TRBJ2-5; TRBD1 might be the D (5 bases). V lost 5 bases to trimming and J lost 7 bases, with 14 bases between them. Germline V gene data show CDR1 as SGHTA and CDR2 as FQGNSA. The CDR3 has 13 amino acids. The CDR3 DNA follows: TGTGCCAGCAGCAAGAACAGGTTCGGGACCCAGTACTTC. Protein: CASSKNRFGTQYF.

This chain uses TRBV4-3 with TRBJ2-3; tentatively, D is TRBD1 or TRBD2 (5 bases each). Trimming shortened V by 0 bases and J by 6 bases, and 10 bases separated the two germline ends. Germline V CDR1 and CDR2: LGHNA, YSLEER. The CDR3 has 14 residues. The DNA for the CDR3 is TGCGCCAGCAGCCAAGATTGGGGGTCCGATACGCAGTATTTT. Translated, it gives CASSQDWGSDTQYF.

This rearrangement joins TRBV5-4 to TRBJ2-1, with TRBD2 matching 8 bases. The CDR3 length is 17 residues. CDR1 is SGHNT and CDR2 is YYREEE in the germline V gene (reference sequence). The J segment lost 0 bases and the V segment lost 4 bases, leaving 9 bases of the junction unmatched. CDR3 region: CASSPRLARGSYNEQFF. The DNA of the CDR3 is TGTGCCAGCAGCCCTAGACTAGCGCGAGGCTCCTACAATGAGCAGTTCTTC. The whole variable domain, filled in from reference TRBV5-4 and TRBJ2-1, reads ETGVTQSPTHLIKTRGQQVTLRCSSQSGHNTVSWYQQALGQGPQFIFQYYREEENGRGNFPPRFSGLQFPNYSSELNVNALELDDSALYLCASSPRLARGSYNEQFFGPGTRLTVL.

This chain connects TRBV19 to TRBJ1-2; the D is unclear. V lost 5 bases to trimming and J lost 6 bases, with 16 bases between them. Germline V gene sequence: CDR1 LNHDA, CDR2 SQIVND (reference sequence). This CDR3 contains 14 residues. Here the CDR3 DNA reads TGTGCCAGTAGTGTTCCAGGACGGGTTGATGGCTACACCTTC. Protein: CASSVPGRVDGYTF.

This chain connects TRBV5-4 to TRBJ1-4, with D hard to call. V was trimmed by 4 bases and J by 8 bases, leaving 12 bases between them. CDR1 and CDR2 from the germline V gene are SGHNT and YYREEE (reference sequence). This CDR3 region has 13 residues. CDR3 DNA sequence: TGTGCCAGCAGCCCTTCGGTGGGGGAAAAACTGTTTTTT. This codes for CASSPSVGEKLFF.

The V gene is TRBV5-1, the J gene TRBJ2-7, with 7 positions matching TRBD1. After removal of 4 bases from V and 4 bases from J, the junction contained 11 bases not matched to a gene. The CDR3 sequence is 15 residues long. Per the germline V gene, CDR1 is SGHRS and CDR2 is YFSETQ. CDR3 residues: CASSAYRGARYEQYF. The CDR3 coding sequence is TGCGCCAGCAGCGCGTACAGGGGAGCAAGGTACGAGCAGTACTTC.